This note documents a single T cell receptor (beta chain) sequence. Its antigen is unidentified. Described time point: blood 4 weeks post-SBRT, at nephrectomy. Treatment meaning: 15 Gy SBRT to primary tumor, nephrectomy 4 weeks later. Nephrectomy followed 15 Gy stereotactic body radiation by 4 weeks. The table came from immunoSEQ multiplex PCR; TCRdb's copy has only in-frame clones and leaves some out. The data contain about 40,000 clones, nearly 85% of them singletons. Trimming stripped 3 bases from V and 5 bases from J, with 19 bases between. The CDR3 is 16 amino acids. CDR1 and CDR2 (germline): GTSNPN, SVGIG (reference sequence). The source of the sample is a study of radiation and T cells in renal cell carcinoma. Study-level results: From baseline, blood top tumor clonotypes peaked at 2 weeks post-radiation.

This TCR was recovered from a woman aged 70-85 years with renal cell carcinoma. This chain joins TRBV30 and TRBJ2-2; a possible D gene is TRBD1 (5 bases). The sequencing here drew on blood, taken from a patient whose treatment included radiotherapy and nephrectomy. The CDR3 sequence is CAWRDPGFLRTGELFF. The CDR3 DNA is TGTGCCTGGAGGGACCCAGGGTTTCTTCGAACCGGGGAGCTGTTTTTT.